The 8 T cell receptor beta chains below all came from one sample that was sequenced in a study of T cell changes during pregnancy in multiple sclerosis. The table came from immunoSEQ multiplex PCR; TCRdb's copy has only in-frame clones and leaves some out. The data contain 93,000 or so clones, about 90% of them singletons. Sequenced here: peripheral blood, sampled after pregnancy. All receptors derive from a female donor with multiple sclerosis, enrolled in a pregnancy study.

The chain uses TRBV14 and TRBJ2-7; D is possibly TRBD2 (5 bases). Per the germline V gene, CDR1 is SGHDN and CDR2 is FVKESK. The CDR3 covers 13 residues. Between the trimmed V and J ends, which lost 8 bases and 9 bases, there was a span of 20 bases. As DNA, the CDR3 is TGTGCCAGCCGGAGCGGAGGTTCTGCGATGCAGTACTTC. Protein product: CASRSGGSAMQYF. The full variable domain, completed using reference TRBV14 and TRBJ2-7, is EAGVTQFPSHSVIEKGQTVTLRCDPISGHDNLYWYRRVMGKEIKFLLHFVKESKQDESGMPNNRFLAERTGGTYSTLKVQPAELEDSGVYFCASRSGGSAMQYFGPGTRLTVT.

The V call is TRBV19, the J call TRBJ1-1; D is possibly TRBD1 (6 bases). The CDR3 has 14 amino acids. V was trimmed by 1 base and J by 4 bases, leaving 10 bases between them. Looked up from germline, CDR1 is LNHDA and CDR2 is SQIVND (reference sequence). The CDR3 nucleotides read TGTGCCAGTAGTATAGGAGGGGGATCCACTGAAGCTTTCTTT. Protein product: CASSIGGGSTEAFF. Variable domain in full (rest from reference TRBV19 and TRBJ1-1): DGGITQSPKYLFRKEGQNVTLSCEQNLNHDAMYWYRQDPGQGLRLIYYSQIVNDFQKGDIAEGYSVSREKKESFPLTVTSAQKNPTAFYLCASSIGGGSTEAFFGQGTRLTVV.

The rearrangement uses TRBV19 and TRBJ2-1, with TRBD1 matching 7 bases. CDR1 is LNHDA and CDR2 is SQIVND in the germline V gene (reference sequence). The CDR3 loop spans 16 amino acids. J was trimmed by 4 bases and V by 3 bases; bases with no gene match: 9. The CDR3 loop reads CASSIGLRDSYNEQFF. Written as DNA, the CDR3 is TGTGCCAGTAGTATCGGCCTGAGGGACAGTTACAATGAGCAGTTCTTC.

DNA of the CDR3: TGTGCCAGCAGTTTCCTTACGGGGGGCCCCTCCTACGAGCAGTACTTC. This encodes CASSFLTGGPSYEQYF. The chain couples TRBV6-6 to TRBJ2-7; maybe TRBD2 (7 bases). The CDR3 loop spans 16 amino acids. V was cut by 4 bases and J by 0 bases, with 16 bases left in between. Germline assignment: CDR1 MNHNY and CDR2 SVGAGI (reference sequence).

This chain joins TRBV30 and TRBJ2-6; 8 bases fit TRBD1. The junction had 5 bases not matched to a gene; V was cut back by 3 bases and J by 1 base. Germline lookup yields CDR1 GTSNPN and CDR2 SVGIG (reference sequence). The CDR3 contains 16 residues. The CDR3 region is CAWSRQGRSGANVLTF. The CDR3 DNA reads as TGTGCCTGGAGCCGACAGGGGAGGTCTGGGGCCAACGTCCTGACTTTC.

The V call is TRBV4-2, the J call TRBJ2-7; 12 bases agree with TRBD1. The CDR3 is 18 amino acids. CDR1 is LGHNA, CDR2 YNFKEQ, per germline. Losses at the gene ends were 4 bases for V and 2 bases for J; bases not matched to a gene: 12. The CDR3 sequence: CASSPIGTGGVIPYEQYF. The CDR3 DNA follows: TGTGCCAGCAGCCCAATCGGGACAGGGGGCGTTATCCCCTACGAGCAGTACTTC.

Concerning this clone itself: Other DNA variants within this sample encode the same CDR3. The CDR3 coding sequence is TGTGCCTGGGGGGCTTCGAATCAGCCCCAGCATTTT. Its translation is CAWGASNQPQHF. The chain is built from TRBV30 and TRBJ1-5, with D possibly TRBD1 on 5 matching bases. This CDR3 contains 12 residues. The germline gives CDR1 GTSNPN, CDR2 SVGIG (reference sequence). Trimming took 5 bases from V and 4 from J, leaving 9 bases between them.

J is TRBJ2-7 and V is TRBV25-1, with TRBD2 matching over 8 bases. CDR1 MGHDK and CDR2 SYGVNS come from the germline V gene. Germline trimming cut 11 bases from V and 3 bases from J; bases unmatched to any gene: 9. The length of the CDR3 is 13 residues. The CDR3 sequence: CAVKGGGYYEQYF. CDR3 sequence (DNA): TGTGCCGTCAAGGGCGGGGGGTACTACGAGCAGTACTTC.